This T cell receptor (beta chain) was sequenced in a study of beta chain features in type 1 diabetes. Expressed TCRB transcripts got sequenced, as all isolated RNA was reverse transcribed. Libraries were prepared by immunoSEQ multiplex PCR; TCRdb keeps only in-frame clonotypes and omits some of them. Of 400,000 to 450,000 clones listed, approximately 15% are singletons. This clone appeared a few times. In germline, CDR1 is GTSNPN, CDR2 SVGIG (reference sequence). This CDR3 region has 12 residues. V shed 2 bases and J shed 3 bases, with 5 bases lying between them. This chain joins TRBV30 and TRBJ1-5; the D is unclear. The sequence was obtained from a man aged 30 to 39 in good health. Sequenced sample: naive CD4+ T cells from blood. This chain's CDR3 is CAWSRLNQPQHF. CDR3 coding DNA: TGTGCCTGGAGTCGCCTCAATCAGCCCCAGCATTTT. Complete variable domain (other parts from reference TRBV30 and TRBJ1-5): SQTIHQWPATLVQPVGSPLSLECTVEGTSNPNLYWYRQAAGRGLQLLFYSVGIGQISSEVPQNLSASRPQDRQFILSSKKLLLSDSGFYLCAWSRLNQPQHFGDGTRLSIL.